The 5 T cell receptor beta chains listed next were all sequenced from one sample in a study of blood T cells in healthy people across ages. Next came a second PCR, run for about 7 to 12 cycles, which used a sample-barcoded 5' primer along with a J-beta primer mix. Using its own MiXCR run on the 5' RACE reads, TCRdb lists one record per CDR3 protein. This sample yields around 1,000,000 distinct CDR3 sequences, of which about two fifths are seen a single time; about 12% belongs to the top ten. Sequencing input: blood. The receptors come from a man aged 18 to 35 in good health.

This clonotype has only a few counts. The J gene is TRBJ1-1, the V gene TRBV3-1; D uncertain. V lost 0 bases, J lost 1 base, and 9 bases lay in between. Germline-derived CDR1 and CDR2 are LGHDT and YNNKEL (reference sequence). CDR3 length equals 15 residues. CDR3 sequence (DNA): TGTGCCAGCAGCCAAGAAGCGCTATGGAACACTGAAGCTTTCTTT. Protein product: CASSQEALWNTEAFF.

For the CDR3, the DNA is TGTGCCAGCAGCCAAGGATCTATGCAGGGCTACACCTTC. It yields the protein CASSQGSMQGYTF. The chain carries TRBV3-1 and TRBJ1-2; D is ambiguous. This CDR3 has 13 residues. Trimming shortened V by 1 base and J by 8 bases, and 11 bases separated the two germline ends. Germline lookup yields CDR1 LGHDT and CDR2 YNNKEL (reference sequence).

This clonotype was recorded many times. The chain joins TRBV4-3 to TRBJ1-2; D not resolved. The CDR3 is 16 amino acids. V lost 4 bases to trimming and J lost 1 base, with 16 bases between them. Germline V gene sequence: CDR1 LGHNA, CDR2 YSLEER. The CDR3 sequence: CASSPSTLRNNYGYTF. CDR3 bases: TGCGCCAGCAGCCCCTCTACACTGCGGAATAACTATGGCTACACCTTC.

This clonotype was seen more than once but under ten times. The V gene is TRBV7-2, the J gene TRBJ2-3; D is possibly TRBD1 (5 bases). The V end lost 2 bases, the J end lost 3 bases, and 15 bases lay between the germline ends. The CDR3 is made up of 16 amino acids. Germline CDR1 is SGHTA and CDR2 is FQGNSA. The CDR3 DNA reads TGTGCCAGCAGCTTATTTTTAGGACAAGATACAGATACGCAGTATTTT. Translating gives CASSLFLGQDTDTQYF.

This clonotype appeared a few times. The V gene is TRBV7-2, the J gene TRBJ2-7, with D possibly being TRBD1 or TRBD2 (5 bases each). Germline V gene lookup returns CDR1 SGHTA and CDR2 FQGNSA. The ends were cut back, 3 bases at V and 4 bases at J, with 16 bases in the middle. The CDR3 runs 15 residues. This CDR3 reads CASSLWDVVPYEQYF. The CDR3 bases are TGTGCCAGCAGCTTGTGGGACGTAGTACCTTACGAGCAGTACTTC.